The text below deals with one TCR beta chain. Its target antigen remains unknown. Base qualities are not provided; no much larger clone lies one nucleotide away. CDR1 LNHDA and CDR2 SQIVND were looked up in the germline V gene (reference sequence). From V the trimming removes 3 bases and from J it removes 5 bases, while the gene matches leave 12 bases of the junction unaccounted for. The cysteine opens and the phenylalanine closes a CDR3 of 18 amino acids. Of the read, only the CDR3 DNA is kept; its 54 bases are in frame from base 1. In total, just over 650 healthy bone marrow donors made up the cohort. At the time of sampling, every cohort member was nominally healthy, though immune exposures that went unrecorded were likely present. The donor tested CMV seronegative, placing the donor among the approximately 360 seronegative members of the cohort. Every donor gave a peripheral blood sample, and the peripheral blood mononuclear cells from that sample were used for TCR beta sequencing. The Qiagen DNeasy Blood Extraction Kit was used to extract genomic DNA from the blood cell samples.

The record originates from a study of cytomegalovirus exposure and HLA in healthy donors (dated 2017 in TCRdb). Background on the whole study: According to an earlier analysis of a few hundred of the donors, about 179 million T cells yielded roughly 110 million unique TCR beta sequences and about 280 Gb of sequence data. The number of donors typed differed by locus, with about 620-630 for A, B, C, DRB1 and DQB1, around 560 for DQA1, approximately 570 for DPA1, and approximately 470 for DPB1. The later analysis used no new phenotypic data to find candidate immune exposures, relying instead on TCR beta sequences and their occurrence across donors. To study patterns of TCR occurrence, a later analysis re-analyzed previously published TCR beta repertoires from under 750 donors and added high-resolution HLA genotyping. The study combined high-throughput TCR immunosequencing, statistical association of individual TCRs with disease status, and machine learning to predict cytomegalovirus infection status. Class I and class II HLA loci were covered by the typing at four-digit resolution. About 5 DR-DQ haplotypes were handled as single units for association and clustering, since linkage in the cohort was strong. A later genetic analysis took genome-wide SNP genotypes for about 55% of the 666 donors and used that subset as a discovery cohort. Among over 350 genotyped donors of the cohort, an average of about 240,000 unique TCR beta nucleotide sequences were sequenced per donor, roughly 20% of them non-productive. An early release that covered roughly 600 HLA-typed donors contained approximately 300 gigabases of sequencing data and around 85 million unique TCR sequences. Alongside the repertoire data, information on donor age, sex, ethnicity and CMV serostatus was compiled. The genetic ancestry cluster associated with self-reported Caucasian donors included roughly 84% of the approximately 400 genotyped donors. In an earlier analysis of 587 of the donors, high-throughput TCR beta sequencing was used to judge whether each TCR beta V gene segment behaved as functional or pseudogenic. Using immunosequencing, the study profiled T cell repertoires from 500 to 800 subjects and related those repertoires to cytomegalovirus serostatus. All discovery cohort repertoires had been generated on a single sequencing platform. A separate validation cohort of approximately 130 different subjects was used in addition to the 666-subject first cohort. The study was designed to test whether signatures of past pathogen exposure could be identified by cataloging public T cell receptors. Results the study describes overall, beyond this receptor: The classifier was reported to diagnose cytomegalovirus status with high specificity and sensitivity in both the original and validation cohorts. For the cohort, immune exposure information was limited to CMV serostatus. Because counts were too low, approximately 15 rarely observed V segments, including chromosome 9 orphons, were excluded from the earlier analysis of several hundred of the donors. According to the authors, the approach could potentially be generalized to other disease states and immunological phenotypes. In a later analysis, TCR association rates were found to vary across HLA loci, with the most associated TCRs seen for DRB1 alleles and the fewest for HLA-C alleles. Across donors, most TCR sequences were observed very rarely, whereas some public TCRs were present in many individuals. In a later analysis, around 17,000 TCR beta sequences were associated with specific HLA alleles at a false discovery rate of 0.05. In a later analysis, HLA-associated TCR beta chains were found to be more clonally expanded and to have lower generation probabilities than equally common non-associated chains. A further reported finding was that TCR beta sequences accurately predicted the HLA-A and HLA-B alleles for most subjects in the first cohort. An association between a missense DCLRE1C variant and V-gene and J-gene trimming of TCR beta chains was found in a later genetic analysis and replicated in an independent cohort. Some IMGT-functional V segments, including TRBV6-2 and TRBV6-3, could not be told apart with the 87-base-pair reads, so those segments were excluded. According to a later analysis, most CMV-associated TCR beta chains appeared to be HLA-restricted, and the HLA associations seemed to be driven largely by CMV exposure. The presence/absence analyses assumed that sequencing depth was roughly uniform across donors, and that assumption may not be true. In the study, around 150 TCR beta chains were listed as associated with cytomegalovirus. In a later genetic analysis, fewer N-insertions in productive TCRs were reported among donors in an Asian-associated ancestry cluster than the roughly 700-donor mean. In an earlier analysis of approximately 590 of the donors, most TCR beta V segments appeared in productive rearrangements about 90% or about 30% of the time, broadly matching IMGT annotations. Correlated functional status among segregating V segments might be attributable to linkage disequilibrium, but an unknown experimental factor could not be ruled out. A cluster of highly shared sequence variants was judged likely to represent a technical artifact of the sequencing pipeline. HLA typing was unavailable for some donors at each locus, so association tests used only the typed subset. A few of the identified cytomegalovirus-associated TCR beta chains were confirmed in vitro to be specific for cytomegalovirus antigens. This cohort had only TCR beta chains sequenced, and the lack of alpha or paired-chain data limited which features could be detected. Strong co-occurrence of HLA alleles, especially DR and DQ, made assigning TCR associations to individual alleles difficult. Several of the top co-occurrence clusters appeared to be linked to parvovirus B19, influenza, CMV and Epstein-Barr virus, according to a later analysis.

The library was built by means of the immunoSEQ multiplex PCR assay. For the multiplex PCR, a mixture combining 60 forward primers for TCR Vbeta segments and 13 reverse primers for TCR Jbeta segments was used. Amplification of the CDR3 region of rearranged TCR beta genes was performed with a multiplex PCR assay on genomic DNA. The amplified TCR beta libraries were sequenced on the Illumina HiSeq System as 87-base-pair reads. The study's own analysis went as follows. Across the roughly 700 repertoires, a later analysis counted some 81 million unique TCR beta chains, 9.5 million to 12 million of which were shared by at least two donors. A nearest-neighbor algorithm error-corrected the raw reads and collapsed the reads into unique sequences, merging closely related sequences to remove PCR and sequencing errors. To assign V, D and J gene segments, CDR3 sequences were aligned to IMGT reference sequences. For a sequence to be retained, a match of at least six nucleotides was required to both a V gene segment and a J gene segment. Rearrangements were classified as productive when the CDR3 lacked stop codons and remained in frame with V and J, and all other rearrangements were classified as non-productive. Following IMGT convention, CDR3 was defined as the stretch from the second conserved V-encoded cysteine up to the conserved J-encoded phenylalanine. The earlier analysis of about 570 of the donors excluded any sequence lacking an unambiguous match to a single V gene segment. In an earlier analysis of more than 500 of the donors, a V segment was called functional when productive rearrangements were above 56.7%, and segregating when the standard deviation between donors exceeded 5%. To diagnose cytomegalovirus status from the catalog of TCR beta chain sequences, a statistical classification framework was built. V and J gene assignment, in a later analysis, came from comparing TCR nucleotide sequences with IMGT/GENE-DB human TR gene sequences. A later analysis assigned CDR3 sequences and most-parsimonious VDJ recombination scenarios with the TCRdist pipeline. In a later analysis, every TCR beta chain was defined by the combination of its CDR3 amino acid sequence and its V-gene family, and reads without a unique V-gene family were dropped. As a way to deal with suspected cross-contamination and a sequencing artifact, a later analysis dropped roughly 600 nucleotide sequences that were highly shared and had low generation probability. A later analysis calculated a clonal expansion index for each public chain from normalized within-repertoire ranks of inferred template counts. A later analysis computed generation probabilities with a VDJ recombination model fitted to out-of-frame rearrangements, and checked the results against IGoR. In a later analysis, TCR-TCR, TCR-HLA and TCR-CMV co-occurrence was scored with hypergeometric tests, and a repertoire-size bias correction was applied to TCR pairs. To estimate false discovery rates, a later analysis permuted the HLA or CMV assignments 20 times. In a later analysis, co-occurring TCRs were grouped using DBSCAN, with TCRdist sequence similarity added in when clustering inside HLA-allele-positive subsets. Repertoires with fewer than 30,000 or more than 120,000 public chains, plus five repertoires with anomalous nucleotide sharing, were excluded from co-occurrence clustering. TCRdb's version of the immuneACCESS table is confined to in-frame rearrangements and falls short of the full clone set. An unresolved V gene accounts for under half of the shortfall where checked; the remainder is of unknown origin. That table supplies the V and J calls and clone size; D and trimming were determined from the DNA. The sample profile shows 230,000 or so clones; 80% to 95% of them were found once. Around 1.7% of the sample is taken by the ten largest.

Recombination joined TRBV19 with TRBJ2-3, with 12 middle bases fitting TRBD2. The source of this sequence is a girl aged 2 to 10 in good health and CMV-seronegative. What was sequenced was PBMCs. The CDR3 protein is CASSMASGRATLRDTQYF. The bases are TGTGCCAGTAGTATGGCTAGCGGGAGGGCAACCCTAAGAGATACGCAGTATTTT.